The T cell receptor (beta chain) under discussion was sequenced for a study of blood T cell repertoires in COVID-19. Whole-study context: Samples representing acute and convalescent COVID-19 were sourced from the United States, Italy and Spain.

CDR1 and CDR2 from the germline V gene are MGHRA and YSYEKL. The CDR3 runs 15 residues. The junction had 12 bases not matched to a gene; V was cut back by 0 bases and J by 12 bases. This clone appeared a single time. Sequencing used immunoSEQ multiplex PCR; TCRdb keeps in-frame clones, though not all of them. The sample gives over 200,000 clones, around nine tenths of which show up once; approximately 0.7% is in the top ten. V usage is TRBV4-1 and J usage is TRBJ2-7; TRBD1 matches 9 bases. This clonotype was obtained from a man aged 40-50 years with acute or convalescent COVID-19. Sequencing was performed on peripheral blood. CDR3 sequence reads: CASSQETGTGIIGYF. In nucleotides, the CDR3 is TGCGCCAGCAGCCAAGAAACCGGGACAGGGATCATAGGGTACTTC.